Listed below are T cell receptor beta chains from one sample, sequenced in a study of shared clonotypes between healthy human individuals. This table comes from immunoSEQ multiplex PCR, and its TCRdb copy is limited to in-frame clones, with some not included. Of 600,000 to 750,000 clones in the sample, roughly 72% were seen once. Sequenced input: memory CD4+ T cells sorted from blood. Receptors were obtained from a woman in her twenties or thirties in good health. CDR3s include the opening cysteine and the closing phenylalanine or tryptophan. Each record gives: D gene, J gene, clone size, V gene, CDR3 protein, CDR3 DNA. A D gene is named only where the DNA matches it firmly. For some rows the clone size is stated as once, few or many, or as a class when expanded; others skip it.

NA,TRBJ1-2,NA,TRBV28,CASSTGQGTLYGYTF,TGTGCCAGCAGCACAGGCCAGGGGACTCTCTATGGCTACACCTTC
NA,TRBJ1-1,NA,TRBV29-1,CSVRTTDTEAFF,TGCAGCGTCAGGACAACCGACACTGAAGCTTTCTTT
NA,TRBJ1-1,few,TRBV10-3,CAISDQGLNTEAFF,TGTGCCATCAGTGATCAGGGATTGAACACTGAAGCTTTCTTT
TRBD1,TRBJ1-6,NA,TRBV7-2,CASSTGQGESSPLHF,TGTGCCAGCAGCACAGGACAGGGGGAATCTTCACCCCTCCACTTT
TRBD1,TRBJ1-1,NA,TRBV27,CASSLTGQGLSEAFF,TGTGCCAGCAGTTTGACAGGGCAGGGGCTCTCTGAAGCTTTCTTT
NA,TRBJ1-2,NA,TRBV5-1,CASSSTGSGYGYTF,TGCGCCAGCAGTTCAACAGGGTCCGGCTATGGCTACACCTTC
NA,TRBJ2-7,NA,TRBV5-6,CASSTTTGLLFEQYF,TGTGCCAGCAGCACGACCACCGGGCTGCTTTTTGAGCAGTACTTC
NA,TRBJ1-2,NA,TRBV5-1,CASRKDGFSYGYTF,TGCGCCAGCAGGAAGGACGGGTTTAGCTATGGCTACACCTTC
NA,TRBJ1-1,NA,TRBV5-1,CASSSQALNTEAFF,TGCGCCAGCAGCTCTCAGGCTCTGAACACTGAAGCTTTCTTT
NA,TRBJ2-2,NA,TRBV5-6,CASSLSSGELFF,TGTGCCAGCAGCTTGTCATCCGGGGAGCTGTTTTTT
NA,TRBJ2-3,NA,TRBV2,CASSLGLWGSGTDTQYF,TGTGCCAGCAGTTTAGGCCTTTGGGGCTCTGGCACAGATACGCAGTATTTT
NA,TRBJ2-1,many,TRBV11-2,CASTDRSSYNEQFF,TGTGCCAGCACAGACAGAAGCTCCTACAATGAGCAGTTCTTC
NA,TRBJ2-7,NA,TRBV28,CASSSTRPEQYF,TGTGCCAGCAGTTCGACTAGACCCGAGCAGTACTTC
TRBD2,TRBJ2-1,NA,TRBV7-7,CASSLTSGLASEQFF,TGTGCCAGCAGCTTAACCTCAGGACTAGCAAGTGAGCAGTTCTTC
TRBD1,TRBJ2-7,NA,TRBV5-8,CASSMTGSRYEQYF,TGTGCCAGCAGCATGACAGGGTCCAGATACGAGCAGTACTTC
TRBD1,TRBJ2-2,NA,TRBV2,CASSDGTGYITGELFF,TGTGCCAGCAGTGACGGGACAGGGTATATCACCGGGGAGCTGTTTTTT
TRBD1,TRBJ2-1,few,TRBV18,CASSEGTGLRNEQFF,TGTGCCAGCTCAGAGGGGACAGGTCTAAGGAATGAGCAGTTCTTC
NA,TRBJ1-5,NA,TRBV18,CASSPQQVSNQPQHF,TGTGCCAGCTCACCTCAGCAGGTTAGCAATCAGCCCCAGCATTTT
NA,TRBJ2-2,NA,TRBV7-6,CASRLGNANTGELFF,TGTGCCAGCAGGCTGGGTAACGCGAACACCGGGGAGCTGTTTTTT
NA,TRBJ1-1,NA,TRBV6-1,CASSEAFGGTEAFF,TGTGCCAGCAGTGAAGCCTTTGGGGGGACTGAAGCTTTCTTT
NA,TRBJ1-1,few,TRBV5-5,CASSLELARLNTEAFF,TGTGCCAGCAGCTTGGAGCTCGCAAGGTTGAACACTGAAGCTTTCTTT
TRBD1,TRBJ1-4,NA,TRBV7-9,CASTGTVEKLFF,TGTGCCAGCACCGGGACAGTAGAAAAACTGTTTTTT
NA,TRBJ2-2,NA,TRBV19,CASSPTTGFGVTGELFF,TGTGCCAGTAGTCCCACGACTGGTTTTGGGGTCACCGGGGAGCTGTTTTTT
NA,TRBJ1-2,NA,TRBV7-9,CASSSTEGHNSFGYTF,TGTGCCAGCAGTTCCACAGAGGGTCATAATAGTTTTGGCTACACCTTC
NA,TRBJ2-4,NA,TRBV11-3,CASSLRPVENIQYF,TGTGCCAGCAGCTTAAGGCCAGTCGAAAACATTCAGTACTTC
NA,TRBJ2-1,NA,TRBV5-1,CASSSRGEQGYNEQFF,TGCGCCAGCAGCTCCCGTGGGGAACAGGGATACAATGAGCAGTTCTTC